The T cell receptor beta chain under discussion was sequenced for a study of blood T cell repertoires in COVID-19. This CDR3 has 12 amino acids. V lost 0 bases to trimming and J lost 5 bases, with 4 bases between them. The germline V gene encodes CDR1 SGHTA and CDR2 FQGTGA. The data were produced by immunoSEQ multiplex PCR, yet TCRdb's version contains in-frame clones alone and is incomplete. The table records approximately 150,000 clones, roughly 82% of them present only once. This TCR came from a human donor in a cohort sampled during active COVID-19. Input material: peripheral blood. This sequence joins TRBV7-3 and TRBJ2-5; D is unclear. The CDR3 protein is CASSLTLETQYF. CDR3 bases: TGTGCCAGCAGCTTAACTCTCGAGACCCAGTACTTC.